This TCR beta chain is from a study of T cell repertoires in cytomegalovirus infection (dated by TCRdb to about 2019). A note on the overall study: Recently identified HLA-C-restricted CMV epitopes, whose presentation resists viral immunomodulation, were targeted by peptide stimulations together with well-studied HLA-B-restricted epitopes. Because public TCR beta signatures pointed to carriage of CMV infection together with the matching HLA type, the HLA type of each donor mattered for the analysis. Summary of the overall study and its limitations: The ex vivo response was dominated by HLA-C-restricted CMV-specific TCR beta clonotypes, which also provided the single most frequent clonotype in two of eight donors. Carriers of CMV infection plus the relevant HLA type were discriminated by the cumulative frequency of public TCR beta family members in the study cohort and in an independent 352-donor cohort.

Per the publication, the treatment or condition label means: in vitro stimulation with specific CMV peptide epitopes to enrich CMV-specific T cells. There are a few counts of this clonotype. Its target antigen remains unknown. The input lacks base qualities; no much larger clone sits a single base away. CDR1 and CDR2 are read off the germline V gene as SGDLS and YYNGEE. From the cysteine up to the phenylalanine, the CDR3 has a length of 13 residues. The retained sequence is limited to the CDR3, 39 bases, with the frame set at the first base. The germline ends are 8 bases apart after V is trimmed by 5 bases and J by 0 bases. These reads were obtained on an Illumina HiSeq 1500. TCRdb reanalyzed the raw reads on its own, using fastp at Q25 for trimming and MiXCR for clone calling, and kept in-frame beta chains. Under each unique CDR3 protein, matching rows form one entry showing the most common genes and DNA. The sample contains approximately 730,000 distinct CDR3 sequences, 25% to 30% of them found a single time. The leading ten clones occupy 13% of the sample.

This receptor was taken from a human donor in good health (CMV status not recorded). Some clones in this sample may be carry-over from other donors' samples. The chain is made from TRBV9 and TRBJ1-1; the D gene identity is not certain. The sample was cultured CD8+ T cells from PBMCs, taken from culture after CMV antigen stimulation. The CDR3 in this case is CASSGAVNTEAFF. The nucleotide sequence reads TGTGCCAGCAGTGGTGCAGTGAACACTGAAGCTTTCTTT.